These 14 T cell receptor beta chains share one sample of origin, sequenced in a study of cytomegalovirus exposure and HLA in healthy donors. The PCR contained 60 Vbeta and 13 Jbeta primers. Method: immunoSEQ multiplex PCR; TCRdb's copy keeps in-frame clones and lacks some. Among around 200,000 clones listed, about 86% were seen once. Sequencing used PBMCs. These receptors were obtained from a woman aged 25-40 years in good health and CMV-seronegative.

This rearrangement joins TRBV7-2 to TRBJ2-7, with 9 nucleotides matching TRBD2. The V gene end was trimmed by 5 bases and the J gene end by 2 bases; junction bases not matched to a gene: 4. The CDR3 is 14 residues long. From germline, CDR1 is SGHTA and CDR2 FQGNSA. CDR3 protein: CASSATSGPYEQYF. Written as DNA, the CDR3 is TGTGCCAGCAGCGCGACTAGCGGCCCCTACGAGCAGTACTTC.

The rearrangement uses TRBV5-1 and TRBJ2-3; 8 bases are shared with TRBD1. The germline V gene has CDR1 SGHRS and CDR2 YFSETQ. After removal of 3 bases from V and 2 bases from J, the junction contained 8 bases not matched to a gene. This CDR3 has 16 residues. In DNA form, the CDR3 reads TGCGCCAGCAGCTCCTTGACAGGGGTCAACACAGATACGCAGTATTTT. Translating it yields CASSSLTGVNTDTQYF.

The CDR3 spells CASRAGITYNEQFF. The CDR3 DNA sequence: TGTGCCAGCAGGGCGGGGATAACCTACAATGAGCAGTTCTTC. V is TRBV11-2 and J is TRBJ2-1; possibly TRBD2 for D (6 bases). V was pared by 6 bases and J by 2 bases, with 11 bases between. CDR1 and CDR2 from the germline V gene are SGHAT and FQNNGV. The CDR3 spans 14 residues. The full variable domain, rest sourced from reference TRBV11-2 and TRBJ2-1, is EAGVAQSPRYKIIEKRQSVAFWCNPISGHATLYWYQQILGQGPKLLIQFQNNGVVDDSQLPKDRFSAERLKGVDSTLKIQPAKLEDSAVYLCASRAGITYNEQFFGPGTRLTVL.

The genes are TRBV29-1 and TRBJ2-3; TRBD1 matches 8 bases. The V gene's germline CDR1 is SQVTM and CDR2 ANQGSEA. With V trimmed by 3 bases and J by 5 bases, 7 bases remained unmatched. This CDR3 contains 14 residues. The CDR3 reads CSVDLQGVGDTQYF. The DNA for the CDR3 is TGCAGCGTTGACCTACAGGGGGTAGGAGATACGCAGTATTTT.

This clone appeared a single time. The chain employs TRBV11-3 and TRBJ2-2; 7 bases fit TRBD1. The CDR3 has 14 residues. Germline CDR1 SGHNT, CDR2 YENEEA. V lost 6 bases and J lost 4; bases outside the gene matches: 5. The CDR3 region has the DNA TGTGCCAGCAGAAGGGACAGTCTCACCGGGGAGCTGTTTTTT. Its protein is CASRRDSLTGELFF.

The chain links TRBV13 to TRBJ1-1; D unresolved. The CDR3 is 13 residues long. Deletions cut 2 bases from V and 5 bases from J, with 9 bases between. Looked up from germline, CDR1 is PRHDT and CDR2 is FYEKMQ (reference sequence). The CDR3 sequence: CASSLKGRTEAFF. The CDR3 DNA is TGTGCCAGCAGCTTAAAAGGGAGGACTGAAGCTTTCTTT.

V gene TRBV2 combines with J gene TRBJ2-7; tentative D call: TRBD2 (6 bases). Between the trimmed V and J ends, which lost 8 bases and 2 bases, there was a span of 10 bases. The CDR3 consists of 12 residues. The germline V gene encodes CDR1 SNHLY and CDR2 FYNNEI. CDR3 DNA: TGTGCCAGCGTGGGACTTACCTACGAGCAGTACTTC. Translated: CASVGLTYEQYF.

The V and J genes are TRBV28 and TRBJ2-3; 7 bases are a match to TRBD1. Per germline, CDR1 MDHEN and CDR2 SYDVKM. The length of the CDR3 is 15 residues. V lost 1 base, J lost 1 base, and 2 bases stayed unmatched. The CDR3 protein is CASSLLTGRTDTQYF. The CDR3, as DNA: TGTGCCAGCAGTTTATTGACAGGGCGCACAGATACGCAGTATTTT.

This clone occurred once. The V call is TRBV19, the J call TRBJ1-1; D is unclear. The CDR3 extends over 13 amino acids. The V end lost 6 bases, the J end lost 0 bases, and 8 bases lay between the germline ends. Germline CDR1 reads LNHDA; CDR2 reads SQIVND (reference sequence). CDR3 amino acids: CASSNGMNTEAFF. The CDR3 DNA sequence: TGTGCCAGTAGCAACGGGATGAACACTGAAGCTTTCTTT.

The genes are TRBV6-5 and TRBJ2-1; tentatively, D is TRBD2 (7 bases). Trimming shortened V by 4 bases and J by 7 bases, and 17 bases separated the two germline ends. The CDR3 is 15 residues long. Germline V CDR1 and CDR2: MNHEY, SVGAGI. The CDR3, as DNA: TGTGCCAGCAGTTCTGGGGGGGCGCGAGGAAATGAGCAGTTCTTC. It codes for CASSSGGARGNEQFF.

The gene calls are TRBV6-6 and TRBJ2-7; 7 nucleotides match TRBD2. The germline V gene has CDR1 MNHNY and CDR2 SVGAGI (reference sequence). This CDR3 is 15 amino acids long. V lost 2 bases, J lost 6 bases, and 10 bases stayed unmatched. CDR3 DNA sequence: TGTGCCAGCAGTTACATGGCTAGCGGATCGCGCGAGCAGTACTTC. This gives the protein CASSYMASGSREQYF.

This chain connects TRBV7-8 to TRBJ2-1; D is possibly TRBD1 (6 bases). CDR3 length: 15 amino acids. Deletions cut 3 bases from V and 4 bases from J, with 13 bases between. Looked up from germline, CDR1 is SGHVS and CDR2 is FQNEAQ. CDR3 residues: CASSLTGTSYNEQFF. The CDR3 nucleotides are TGTGCCAGCAGCTTGACCGGGACATCGTACAATGAGCAGTTCTTC.

The chain links TRBV7-3 to TRBJ2-7; D remains ambiguous. The germline V and J ends were trimmed by 0 bases and 6 bases, with 9 bases remaining between them. Germline CDR1 and CDR2: SGHTA and FQGTGA. This CDR3 contains 13 residues. CDR3 amino acids: CASSLTPRTEQYF. CDR3 sequence (DNA): TGTGCCAGCAGCTTAACGCCGAGAACCGAGCAGTACTTC. Complete variable domain (other parts from reference TRBV7-3 and TRBJ2-7): GAGVSQTPSNKVTEKGKYVELRCDPISGHTALYWYRQSLGQGPEFLIYFQGTGAADDSGLPNDRFFAVRPEGSVSTLKIQRTERGDSAVYLCASSLTPRTEQYFGPGTRLTVT.

The chain links TRBV9 to TRBJ2-5; 8 bases are shared with TRBD1. The CDR3 runs to 15 residues. The trim removed 0 bases at V and 6 bases at J, leaving 7 bases unmatched. Germline loops: CDR1 SGDLS, CDR2 YYNGEE. The CDR3 loop is CASSVGGTGGKTQYF. The CDR3, as DNA: TGTGCCAGCAGCGTAGGAGGGACAGGCGGGAAGACCCAGTACTTC.